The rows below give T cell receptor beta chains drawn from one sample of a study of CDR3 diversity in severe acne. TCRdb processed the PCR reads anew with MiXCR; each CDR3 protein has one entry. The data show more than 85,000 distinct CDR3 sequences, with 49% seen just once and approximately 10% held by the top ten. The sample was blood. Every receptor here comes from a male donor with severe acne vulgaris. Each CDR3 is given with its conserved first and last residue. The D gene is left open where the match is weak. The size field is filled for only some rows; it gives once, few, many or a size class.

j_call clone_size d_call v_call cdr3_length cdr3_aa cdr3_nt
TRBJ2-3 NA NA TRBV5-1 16 CASSLEGRDFTDTQYF TGCGCCAGCAGCTTGGAAGGCCGGGACTTCACAGATACGCAGTATTTT
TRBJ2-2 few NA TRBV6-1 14 CASSEAPSTGELFF TGTGCCAGCAGTGAAGCCCCTAGCACCGGGGAGCTGTTTTTT
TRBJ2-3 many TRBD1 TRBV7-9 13 CASNTGGVDTQYF TGTGCCAGCAACACAGGGGGCGTAGATACGCAGTATTTT
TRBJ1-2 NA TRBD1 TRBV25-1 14 CASSLGQGAVGYTF TGTGCCAGCAGCCTGGGACAGGGGGCGGTCGGCTACACCTTC
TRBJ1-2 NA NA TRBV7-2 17 CASSLEVGGVALHDYTF TGTGCCAGTAGCTTAGAGGTTGGAGGAGTTGCCCTACATGACTACACCTTC
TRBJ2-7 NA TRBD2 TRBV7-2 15 CASSLTSGRLDEQYF TGTGCCAGCAGCTTAACTAGCGGGAGGCTGGACGAGCAGTACTTC
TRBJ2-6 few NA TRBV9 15 CASSDGVSGANVLTF TGTGCCAGCAGCGATGGGGTATCTGGGGCCAACGTCCTGACTTTC
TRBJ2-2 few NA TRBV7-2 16 CASSLYRRENTGELFF TGTGCCAGCAGCTTATATAGACGGGAGAACACCGGGGAGCTGTTTTTT
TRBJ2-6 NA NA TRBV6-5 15 CASSGIGSGANVLTF TGTGCCAGCAGTGGCATCGGCTCTGGGGCCAACGTCCTGACTTTC
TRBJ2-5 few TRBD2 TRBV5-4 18 CASSLVVWRGGPKETQYF TGTGCCAGCAGCTTGGTGGTCTGGCGGGGGGGACCTAAAGAGACCCAGTACTTC
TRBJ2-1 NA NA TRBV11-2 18 CASSLETVWGRSYDEQFF TGTGCCAGCAGCTTAGAAACGGTTTGGGGGCGCTCCTACGATGAGCAGTTCTTC
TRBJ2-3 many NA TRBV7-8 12 CASSFRTDTQYF TGTGCCAGCAGCTTTAGGACAGATACGCAGTATTTT
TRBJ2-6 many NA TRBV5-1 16 CASSDERTTGANVLTF TGCGCCAGCAGCGACGAAAGGACGACGGGGGCCAACGTCCTGACTTTC
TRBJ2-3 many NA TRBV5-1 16 CASSLLTSRVTDTQYF TGCGCCAGCAGCTTGCTAACTAGTCGCGTCACAGATACGCAGTATTTT
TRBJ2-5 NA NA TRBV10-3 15 CAISESGAAAMTQYF TGTGCCATCAGTGAGTCCGGGGCCGCCGCAATGACCCAGTACTTC
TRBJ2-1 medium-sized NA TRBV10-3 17 CAIRGINQGSDIDEQFF TGTGCCATCAGAGGAATCAACCAGGGTTCGGATATCGATGAGCAGTTCTTC
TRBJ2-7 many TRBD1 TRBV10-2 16 CASSESGDRGTYEQYF TGCGCCAGCAGTGAGTCTGGGGACAGGGGGACCTACGAGCAGTACTTC
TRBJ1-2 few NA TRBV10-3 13 CAISVGRNYGYTF TGTGCCATCAGTGTCGGCAGGAACTATGGCTACACCTTC
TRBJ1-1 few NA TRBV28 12 CASSPVFTEAFF TGTGCCAGCAGCCCGGTCTTCACTGAAGCTTTCTTT
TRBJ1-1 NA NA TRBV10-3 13 CANSRKMNTEAFF TGTGCCAACAGTCGAAAAATGAACACTGAAGCTTTCTTT
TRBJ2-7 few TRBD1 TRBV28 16 CASKRQGTYFGYEQYF TGTGCCAGCAAAAGACAGGGGACCTATTTCGGGTACGAGCAGTACTTC
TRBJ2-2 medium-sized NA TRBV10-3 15 CAISTGTQNTGELFF TGTGCCATCAGTACCGGGACCCAGAACACCGGGGAGCTGTTTTTT
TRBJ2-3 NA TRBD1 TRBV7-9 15 CASSYRGQGTDTQYF TGTGCCAGCAGCTACAGGGGGCAGGGCACAGATACGCAGTATTTT
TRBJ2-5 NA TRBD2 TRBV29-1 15 CSVEYSSGRGETQYF TGCAGCGTTGAATACTCTAGCGGGAGGGGGGAGACCCAGTACTTC
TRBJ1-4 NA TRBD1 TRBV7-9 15 CASSGNRGTIEQLFF TGTGCCAGCAGCGGTAACAGGGGTACGATTGAACAACTGTTTTTT
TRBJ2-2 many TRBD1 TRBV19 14 CASSTGQETGELFF TGTGCCAGTAGTACGGGACAGGAGACCGGGGAGCTGTTTTTT
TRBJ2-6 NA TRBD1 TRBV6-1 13 CASSEVGDSVLTF TGTGCCAGCAGTGAAGTTGGGGACAGCGTCCTGACTTTC
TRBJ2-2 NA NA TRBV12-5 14 CASGADKNTGELFF TGTGCTAGTGGAGCAGACAAGAACACCGGGGAGCTGTTTTTT
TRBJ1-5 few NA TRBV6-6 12 CASRHSNQPQHF TGTGCCAGCCGACATAGCAATCAGCCCCAGCATTTT
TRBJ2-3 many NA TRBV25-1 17 CASSDTRRDGHTDTQYF TGTGCCAGCAGTGATACGCGTAGGGATGGGCACACAGATACGCAGTATTTT
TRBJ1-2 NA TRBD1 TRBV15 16 CATSRDRAGGNYGYTF TGTGCCACCAGCAGAGATAGGGCAGGGGGGAACTATGGCTACACCTTC
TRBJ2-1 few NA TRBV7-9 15 CASSLAGGGGNEQFF TGTGCCAGCAGCTTAGCGGGAGGGGGGGGCAATGAGCAGTTCTTC
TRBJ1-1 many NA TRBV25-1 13 CASSAQANTEAFF TGTGCCAGCAGTGCACAGGCAAACACTGAAGCTTTCTTT
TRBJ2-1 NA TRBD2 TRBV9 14 CASSEGTSVNEQFF TGTGCCAGCAGCGAGGGGACTAGCGTCAATGAGCAGTTCTTC
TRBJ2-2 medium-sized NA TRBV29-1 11 CSVEDLGGLFF TGCAGCGTTGAAGATCTTGGAGGGCTGTTTTTT
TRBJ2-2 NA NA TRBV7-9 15 CASSFSGGRTGELFF TGTGCCAGCAGCTTCTCTGGAGGTCGGACCGGGGAGCTGTTTTTT
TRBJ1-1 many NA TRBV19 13 CASSLGARTEAFF TGTGCCAGTAGCTTGGGGGCGCGCACTGAAGCTTTCTTT
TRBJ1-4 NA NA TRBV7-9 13 CASSLEGREKLFF TGTGCCAGCAGCTTAGAGGGTCGTGAAAAACTGTTTTTT
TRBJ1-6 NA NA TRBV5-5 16 CASSFGPPGYNSPLHF TGTGCCAGCAGCTTCGGTCCACCCGGCTATAATTCACCCCTCCACTTT
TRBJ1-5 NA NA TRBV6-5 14 CASSLDNGNQPQHF TGTGCCAGCAGCCTCGACAATGGCAATCAGCCCCAGCATTTT
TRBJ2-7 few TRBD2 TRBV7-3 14 CASSFASGDYEQYF TGTGCCAGCAGCTTCGCTAGCGGGGATTACGAGCAGTACTTC
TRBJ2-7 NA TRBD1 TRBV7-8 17 CASSLASTQGAAYEQYF TGTGCCAGCAGCTTAGCGTCGACACAGGGGGCCGCCTACGAGCAGTACTTC
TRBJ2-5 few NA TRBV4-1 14 CASSPGTNEETQYF TGCGCCAGCAGCCCCGGGACCAACGAAGAGACCCAGTACTTC
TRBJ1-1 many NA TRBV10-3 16 CAITPADRFEDTEAFF TGTGCCATCACTCCGGCCGACAGGTTCGAAGACACTGAAGCTTTCTTT
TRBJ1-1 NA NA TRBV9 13 CASSVGWVEEAFF TGTGCCAGCAGCGTAGGATGGGTCGAAGAAGCTTTCTTT
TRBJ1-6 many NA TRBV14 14 CASSQVRDNSPLHF TGTGCCAGCAGCCAGGTCAGGGATAATTCACCCCTCCACTTT
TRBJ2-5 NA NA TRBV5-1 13 CASRAAGPETQYF TGTGCCAGCAGGGCCGCGGGTCCAGAGACCCAGTACTTC
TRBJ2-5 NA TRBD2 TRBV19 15 CASSILAGGQETQYF TGTGCCAGTAGTATTCTAGCGGGAGGGCAAGAGACCCAGTACTTC
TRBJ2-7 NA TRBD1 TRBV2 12 CAYGHRGDEQYF TGTGCATACGGACACAGGGGTGACGAGCAGTACTTC
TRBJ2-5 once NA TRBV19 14 CASRDRQDNQTQYF TGTGCCAGTAGAGATAGACAGGATAATCAGACCCAGTACTTC
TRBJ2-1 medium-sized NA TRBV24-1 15 CATSDSANTYNEQFF TGTGCCACCAGTGATTCTGCGAATACCTACAATGAGCAGTTCTTC
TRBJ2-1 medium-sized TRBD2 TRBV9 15 CATNPLSGGNNEQFF TGTGCCACCAACCCGCTTAGCGGGGGAAACAATGAGCAGTTCTTC